This T cell receptor beta chain was found in a study of blood T cells in healthy people across ages. For the study at large: Every two T cells gave about one barcoded beta molecule via template switching. Study-level results: The study lacked donor CMV status, which possibly confounded expanded clonotype changes. In long-lived donors, naive CD4+ cell counts and diversity exceeded those of aged donors. Diversity estimated from one million T cells was considered an underestimate.

This clonotype was seen a handful of times. What it binds is not known. V was shortened by 4 bases and J by 10 bases, with 10 bases between the two germline ends. This CDR3 region has 12 residues. In germline, CDR1 is MNHEY, CDR2 SVGAGI. Combining a sample-barcoded 5' primer with a J-beta primer mix, a second PCR ran for roughly 7 to 12 cycles. TCRdb reprocessed the 5' RACE reads with MiXCR, giving one entry per CDR3 protein. The data hold over 1,300,000 distinct CDR3 sequences, with approximately 60% observed a single time. What was sequenced was blood. This sequence originates from a man aged 18-30 years in good health. The V gene is TRBV6-5, the J gene TRBJ1-4; the D is unclear. The CDR3, as DNA: TGTGCCAGCAGTTCCTCTGAGAGAAAACTGTTTTTT. It encodes CASSSSERKLFF.